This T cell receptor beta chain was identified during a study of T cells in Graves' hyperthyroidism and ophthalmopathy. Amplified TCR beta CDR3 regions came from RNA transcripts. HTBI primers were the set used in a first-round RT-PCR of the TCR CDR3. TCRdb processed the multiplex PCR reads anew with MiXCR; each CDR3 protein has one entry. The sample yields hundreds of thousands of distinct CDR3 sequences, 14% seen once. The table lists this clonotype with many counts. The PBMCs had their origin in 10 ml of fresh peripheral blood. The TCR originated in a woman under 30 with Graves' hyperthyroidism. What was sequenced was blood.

CDR3 sequence: CASSLMGGWGSYEQYF. CDR3 in DNA: TGTGCCAGCAGCTTAATGGGGGGTTGGGGCAGCTACGAGCAGTACTTC. The chain uses TRBV7-2 and TRBJ2-7, with a weak D call TRBD2 (6 bases). This CDR3 is built from 16 residues. Germline CDR1 SGHTA, CDR2 FQGNSA. The germline V and J ends were trimmed by 2 bases and 3 bases, with 17 bases remaining between them.